This passage covers 5 T cell receptor beta chains from one sample sequenced in a study of Tregs in tolerant kidney transplant recipients. Sequencing used immunoSEQ multiplex PCR; TCRdb keeps in-frame clones, though not all of them. The sample consists of roughly 250,000 clones, approximately 84% of them appearing once. The sequencing input was CD4+ T cells from blood. The origin of the receptors is a human donor in good health.

V gene TRBV30 combines with J gene TRBJ1-5; D is ambiguous. Germline-derived CDR1 and CDR2 are GTSNPN and SVGIG (reference sequence). V gave up 3 bases and J gave up 3 bases, with 12 bases separating them. The CDR3 spans 14 residues. The CDR3, as DNA: TGTGCCTGGAGGAAAGACGGACTCAATCAGCCCCAGCATTTT. Translating it yields CAWRKDGLNQPQHF.

V usage is TRBV7-9 and J usage is TRBJ1-1, with TRBD1 as a possible D gene (5 bases). Germline loops: CDR1 SEHNR, CDR2 FQNEAQ (reference sequence). Trimming shortened V by 5 bases and J by 0 bases, and 10 bases separated the two germline ends. The CDR3 contains 14 residues. In DNA, the CDR3 is TGTGCCAGCAGCCGAGACAGCCTGAACACTGAAGCTTTCTTT. Amino acids: CASSRDSLNTEAFF. The entire variable domain, with the rest obtained from reference TRBV7-9 and TRBJ1-1, is as follows: DTGVSQNPRHKITKRGQNVTFRCDPISEHNRLYWYRQTLGQGPEFLTYFQNEAQLEKSRLLSDRFSAERPKGSFSTLEIQRTEQGDSAMYLCASSRDSLNTEAFFGQGTRLTVV.

This clone was seen only once. The chain recombines TRBV29-1 with TRBJ2-5; a possible D gene is TRBD1 (6 bases). The V and J ends lost 8 bases and 2 bases respectively, with 24 bases between them. The CDR3 runs 16 residues. The germline CDR1 and CDR2 sequences are SQVTM and ANQGSEA. As DNA, the CDR3 is TGCAGCACTAACAGGGCTGGACGGCTAAAGCAAGAGACCCAGTACTTC. This codes for CSTNRAGRLKQETQYF.

This clone was seen more than once but under ten times. CDR3 bases: TGTGCCAGCAGCATTAACAGGGGAACTAATGAAAAACTGTTTTTT. This gives the protein CASSINRGTNEKLFF. The gene calls are TRBV7-6 and TRBJ1-4; 7 bases are a match to TRBD1. The CDR3 has 15 amino acids. V dropped 5 bases and J dropped 1; count of bases not matched to a gene: 4. CDR1 is SGHVS and CDR2 is FNYEAQ in the germline V gene.

The J gene is TRBJ2-1, the V gene TRBV5-1; 8 bases align to TRBD2. The CDR3 has 15 residues. The V segment lost 6 bases and the J segment 2 bases; nucleotides outside the gene matches: 7. Germline V lookup: CDR1 SGHRS, CDR2 YFSETQ. Here the CDR3 DNA reads TGCGCCAGCAAGCCGGGACTAGATCCCTACAATGAGCAGTTCTTC. It specifies CASKPGLDPYNEQFF.